A single sample is the source of the 32 T cell receptor beta chains below, sequenced in a study of cytomegalovirus exposure and HLA in healthy donors. Assay used: immunoSEQ multiplex PCR; TCRdb lists only in-frame clones, some missing. In the table there are over 200,000 clones, approximately 80% of which are singletons. Input material: PBMCs. These receptors were collected from a woman in her twenties or thirties in good health and CMV-seropositive.

This rearrangement joins TRBV28 to TRBJ2-3; D is unresolved. The V and J ends lost 6 bases and 6 bases respectively, with 13 bases between them. The length of the CDR3 is 13 residues. Germline loops: CDR1 MDHEN, CDR2 SYDVKM. CDR3 DNA sequence: TGTGCCAGCAGCTTCCCCCCCGAGGATACGCAGTATTTT. Residues: CASSFPPEDTQYF.

This clone was seen only once. This rearrangement joins TRBV19 to TRBJ1-2, with 7 bases matching TRBD1. Germline V gene sequence: CDR1 LNHDA, CDR2 SQIVND (reference sequence). V lost 4 bases and J lost 8; bases outside the gene matches: 7. The CDR3 totals 13 residues. The CDR3 DNA reads as TGTGCCAGTAGTACAGGGGGAGTGGGGGGCTACACCTTC. This codes for CASSTGGVGGYTF.

The CDR3 nucleotides are TGTGCCTGGAGTAGACAGGGGAGTAACCTGTTTTTT. It codes for CAWSRQGSNLFF. The chain couples TRBV30 to TRBJ1-4; TRBD1 aligns across 8 bases. The V gene end was trimmed by 2 bases and the J gene end by 14 bases; junction bases not matched to a gene: 7. The CDR3 contains 12 residues. Germline V lookup: CDR1 GTSNPN, CDR2 SVGIG (reference sequence).

The rearrangement uses TRBV10-3 and TRBJ2-7; TRBD1 agrees at 11 bases. The CDR3 has 14 residues. The V segment lost 7 bases and the J segment 3 bases; nucleotides outside the gene matches: 5. Germline values: CDR1 ENHRY, CDR2 SYGVKD. This CDR3 reads CAINRDRGVYEQYF. The CDR3 DNA is TGTGCCATCAACCGGGACAGGGGGGTCTACGAGCAGTACTTC.

The genes are TRBV5-6 and TRBJ2-5; no clear D. This CDR3 is 13 amino acids long. Germline lookup yields CDR1 SGHDT and CDR2 YYEEEE. Deletions cut 2 bases from V and 5 bases from J, with 10 bases between. CDR3 nucleotide sequence: TGTGCCAGCAGCTTACCTCCCGGGGAGACCCAGTACTTC. It translates to CASSLPPGETQYF.

The chain joins TRBV28 to TRBJ2-7; 9 nucleotides agree with TRBD1. The CDR3 has 14 amino acids. CDR1 MDHEN and CDR2 SYDVKM come from the germline V gene. J gave up 6 bases and V 2 bases, and 5 bases lay outside the gene matches. The CDR3 here is CASSLGDRVGEQYF. The CDR3, as DNA: TGTGCCAGCAGTTTAGGGGACAGGGTAGGCGAGCAGTACTTC. The whole variable domain, remainder taken from reference TRBV28 and TRBJ2-7, is DVKVTQSSRYLVKRTGEKVFLECVQDMDHENMFWYRQDPGLGLRLIYFSYDVKMKEKGDIPEGYSVSREKKERFSLILESASTNQTSMYLCASSLGDRVGEQYFGPGTRLTVT.

This chain connects TRBV28 to TRBJ1-5; perhaps TRBD1 as D (6 bases). CDR3 length: 14 residues. CDR1 is MDHEN, CDR2 SYDVKM, per germline. The V gene lost 8 bases and the J gene lost 0 bases, with 11 bases spanning the gap. CDR3 bases: TGTGCCAGCGGCCCGGACAGTAGCAATCAGCCCCAGCATTTT. Protein sequence: CASGPDSSNQPQHF.

This clone was counted many times. This rearrangement joins TRBV5-5 to TRBJ2-1; 12 nucleotides line up with TRBD2. CDR3 length: 15 residues. V shed 4 bases and J 8 bases; nucleotides not matched to a gene: 7. Germline V lookup: CDR1 SGHKS, CDR2 YYEKEE (reference sequence). DNA for the CDR3: TGTGCCAGCAGCGTTACTAGCGGGAGGATGGATGAGCAGTTCTTC. It specifies CASSVTSGRMDEQFF.

The rearrangement links TRBV6-5 to TRBJ2-1; 10 bases match TRBD2. This CDR3 contains 15 residues. The J segment lost 9 bases and the V segment lost 6 bases, leaving 11 bases of the junction unmatched. Germline V lookup: CDR1 MNHEY, CDR2 SVGAGI. CDR3 in amino acids: CASRKAGGPEGEQFF. In DNA form, the CDR3 reads TGTGCCAGCAGAAAAGCGGGAGGGCCTGAGGGTGAGCAGTTCTTC.

This clone was recorded once. This chain connects TRBV6-5 to TRBJ2-3, with D uncertain. V lost 5 bases and J lost 8, with 11 bases in between. This CDR3 is 12 amino acids long. Per the germline V gene, CDR1 is MNHEY and CDR2 is SVGAGI. The CDR3 protein is CASSTDRFTQYF. CDR3 DNA sequence: TGTGCCAGCAGTACCGACCGCTTTACGCAGTATTTT.

This chain's CDR3 is CASSYPDQGANTEAFF. CDR3 DNA: TGTGCCAGCAGTTACCCAGATCAGGGTGCGAACACTGAAGCTTTCTTT. The chain joins TRBV6-6 to TRBJ1-1, with D tentatively TRBD1 (5 bases). Germline V lookup: CDR1 MNHNY, CDR2 SVGAGI (reference sequence). The length of the CDR3 is 16 residues. Trimming took 2 bases from V and 1 from J, leaving 14 bases between them.

The chain recombines TRBV12-5 with TRBJ2-7; D uncertain. The CDR3 runs 12 residues. Per germline, CDR1 LGHNT and CDR2 FRNRAP. Trimming removed 6 bases at V and 0 bases at J, with 6 bases between. The CDR3 nucleotides read TGTGCTAGTGGCCCGAGCTCCTACGAGCAGTACTTC. Translated: CASGPSSYEQYF.

This sequence joins TRBV4-2 and TRBJ2-7; 8 bases match TRBD2. There are 14 residues in the CDR3. Germline lookup yields CDR1 LGHNA and CDR2 YNFKEQ. V was pared by 3 bases and J by 4 bases, with 5 bases of the junction left unmatched. The CDR3 DNA is TGTGCCAGCAGCCAGGGGCTAGCGGGTTACGAGCAGTACTTC. Amino acid sequence: CASSQGLAGYEQYF.

The V call is TRBV30, the J call TRBJ2-7; D is uncertain. The CDR3 loop spans 11 amino acids. V was clipped by 1 base and J by 5 bases, with 6 bases between them. The germline gives CDR1 GTSNPN, CDR2 SVGIG (reference sequence). CDR3 in amino acids: CAWSASHEQYF. CDR3 nucleotides: TGTGCCTGGAGTGCCTCACACGAGCAGTACTTC.

The chain couples TRBV27 to TRBJ2-3, with 8 bases aligning to TRBD1. After removal of 3 bases from V and 2 bases from J, the junction contained 10 bases not matched to a gene. CDR1 is MNHEY, CDR2 SMNVEV, per germline (reference sequence). The CDR3 sequence is 17 residues long. Here the CDR3 reads CASSLRGTGGITDTQYF. Written as DNA, the CDR3 is TGTGCCAGCAGTTTGCGAGGGACAGGTGGGATCACAGATACGCAGTATTTT.

The chain employs TRBV5-1 and TRBJ2-1; 14 bases are a match to TRBD2. J lost 3 bases, V lost 4 bases, and 6 bases had no gene match. This CDR3 is 17 amino acids long. The germline V gene has CDR1 SGHRS and CDR2 YFSETQ. This chain's CDR3 is CASSPGTSGSGYNEQFF. CDR3 nucleotide sequence: TGCGCCAGCAGCCCAGGGACTAGCGGGAGCGGCTACAATGAGCAGTTCTTC.

V usage is TRBV28 and J usage is TRBJ1-5, with 9 bases aligning to TRBD1. The germline V gene has CDR1 MDHEN and CDR2 SYDVKM. This CDR3 comprises 16 residues. V lost 4 bases, J lost 7 bases, and 11 bases stayed unmatched. In DNA form, the CDR3 reads TGTGCCAGCAGTTATATCTGGACAGGGGATAGGCAGCCCCAGCATTTT. This gives the protein CASSYIWTGDRQPQHF.

The chain combines TRBV30 with TRBJ1-1, with D uncertain. Germline V gene sequence: CDR1 GTSNPN, CDR2 SVGIG (reference sequence). The CDR3 contains 13 residues. Trimming removed 0 bases at V and 8 bases at J, with 13 bases between. CDR3 in DNA: TGTGCCTGGAGTGTTATTCGGGAGGGCGAAGCTTTCTTT. The encoded protein is CAWSVIREGEAFF.

On this clone itself: One end of the junction is discordant with germline, which a read error may explain. V gene TRBV5-1 combines with J gene TRBJ2-1; 9 bases align to TRBD2. Per the germline V gene, CDR1 is SGHRS and CDR2 is YFSETQ. CDR3 length equals 19 residues. CDR3 residues: CASSLPRRSGSHSYDEQFF. In nucleotides, the CDR3 is TGCGCCAGCAGCTTGCCCCGGCGTAGCGGGAGTCACTCCTACGATGAGCAGTTCTTC.

The chain links TRBV28 to TRBJ2-1; TRBD2 agrees at 11 bases. This CDR3 spans 15 amino acids. Germline V CDR1 and CDR2: MDHEN, SYDVKM. J gave up 5 bases and V 6 bases, and 6 bases lay outside the gene matches. The CDR3 region has the DNA TGTGCCAGCAGCTTGACTAGCGGGGCTAACAATGAGCAGTTCTTC. This translates into CASSLTSGANNEQFF.

The rearrangement uses TRBV5-1 and TRBJ2-7, with 11 bases identical to TRBD1. The CDR3 spans 13 residues. Germline trimming cut 6 bases from V and 5 bases from J; bases unmatched to any gene: 4. In germline, CDR1 is SGHRS, CDR2 YFSETQ. This chain's CDR3 is CASTPGQGDEQYF. CDR3 coding DNA: TGCGCCAGCACACCGGGACAGGGGGACGAGCAGTACTTC.

This clone turned up a few times. The J gene is TRBJ2-7, the V gene TRBV25-1; 11 bases are shared with TRBD2. V shed 5 bases, J shed 3 bases, and the junction held 0 bases outside the gene matches. The CDR3 contains 13 residues. Germline CDR1 and CDR2: MGHDK and SYGVNS. CDR3 in DNA: TGTGCCAGCAGTCTAGCGGGAGGCTACGAGCAGTACTTC. This translates into CASSLAGGYEQYF.

This clone was detected only a few times. The chain recombines TRBV10-3 with TRBJ2-1, with 12 positions matching TRBD2. Germline CDR1 and CDR2: ENHRY and SYGVKD. The length of the CDR3 is 19 residues. V lost 3 bases and J lost 8; bases outside the gene matches: 17. This chain's CDR3 is CAISDATSGRSAYRDEQFF. In nucleotides, the CDR3 is TGTGCCATCAGTGATGCCACTAGCGGGAGGTCCGCATATCGCGATGAGCAGTTCTTC.

V and J are TRBV6-5 and TRBJ2-5; D not resolved. Germline loops: CDR1 MNHEY, CDR2 SVGAGI. The ends were cut back, 2 bases at V and 3 bases at J, with 10 bases in the middle. The CDR3 totals 14 residues. CDR3 nucleotides: TGTGCCAGCAGTTACCAGTGGCAGGAAGAGACCCAGTACTTC. Its protein is CASSYQWQEETQYF.

This sequence joins TRBV27 and TRBJ2-7, with 7 bases aligning to TRBD1. CDR3 length: 15 amino acids. Germline V gene lookup returns CDR1 MNHEY and CDR2 SMNVEV (reference sequence). Germline trimming cut 4 bases from V and 4 bases from J; bases unmatched to any gene: 10. CDR3 region: CASSWWSGQSYEQYF. In DNA, the CDR3 is TGTGCCAGCAGTTGGTGGTCGGGACAGAGTTACGAGCAGTACTTC.

This clone was seen a handful of times. The chain has TRBV30 and TRBJ1-1, with 7 nucleotides matching TRBD1. Per germline, CDR1 GTSNPN and CDR2 SVGIG (reference sequence). The V gene end was trimmed by 1 base and the J gene end by 6 bases; junction bases not matched to a gene: 14. The CDR3 extends over 16 amino acids. This CDR3 reads CAWSARFRGQGAEAFF. DNA for the CDR3: TGTGCCTGGAGTGCTCGCTTTCGTGGGCAGGGGGCTGAAGCTTTCTTT.

This chain joins TRBV11-3 and TRBJ2-3, with 8 positions matching TRBD2. The trim removed 5 bases at V and 3 bases at J, leaving 10 bases unmatched. The CDR3 contains 16 residues. Germline V CDR1 and CDR2: SGHNT, YENEEA. The CDR3 region has the DNA TGTGCCAGCAGCAGAGTAACTAGCGGCTATACAGATACGCAGTATTTT. It codes for CASSRVTSGYTDTQYF.

The chain carries TRBV11-2 and TRBJ1-2; no definite D call. Trimming removed 0 bases at V and 4 bases at J, with 9 bases between. The CDR3 is 14 amino acids. CDR1 is SGHAT, CDR2 FQNNGV, per germline. Here the CDR3 reads CASSLDAGPYGYTF. The CDR3 DNA reads TGTGCCAGCAGCTTAGACGCAGGCCCCTATGGCTACACCTTC.

This chain links TRBV6-1 with TRBJ1-3; 7 bases agree with TRBD1. The V and J ends lost 8 bases and 0 bases, in that order; junction bases with no gene match: 7. Per germline, CDR1 MNHNS and CDR2 SASEGT. The CDR3 has 15 amino acids. The CDR3 loop is CASSFDRDSGNTIYF. As DNA, the CDR3 is TGTGCCAGCTCCTTTGACAGGGACTCTGGAAACACCATATATTTT.

The rearrangement links TRBV11-3 to TRBJ1-1; 7 nucleotides match TRBD1. Unmatched junction bases numbered 5, after V lost 1 base and J lost 3 bases. This CDR3 region has 15 residues. Germline lookup yields CDR1 SGHNT and CDR2 YENEEA. Written as DNA, the CDR3 is TGTGCCAGCAGCTTAGGGGGCAGGGGGTACACTGAAGCTTTCTTT. This gives the protein CASSLGGRGYTEAFF.

A few counts support this clone. This chain joins TRBV30 and TRBJ1-2; no reliable D call. Germline CDR1 and CDR2: GTSNPN and SVGIG (reference sequence). The CDR3 is made up of 11 amino acids. Trimming shortened V by 6 bases and J by 1 base, and 6 bases separated the two germline ends. CDR3 coding DNA: TGTGCCTGCCGGGGTAACTATGGCTACACCTTC. This codes for CACRGNYGYTF.

The rearrangement joins TRBV10-1 to TRBJ2-3, with 10 bases aligning to TRBD2. This CDR3 has 14 amino acids. Germline loops: CDR1 WNHNN, CDR2 SYGVQD (reference sequence). After removal of 6 bases from V and 4 bases from J, the junction contained 4 bases not matched to a gene. The CDR3 DNA reads TGCGCCAGCAGCGGTAGCGGGAGGCCAGATACGCAGTATTTT. Residues: CASSGSGRPDTQYF.